The clone carrying this T cell receptor (beta chain) appeared a few times. Its specificity is not known. Isolated RNA was reverse transcribed in full, so expressed TCRB transcripts were sequenced. Only in-frame clones appear in the TCRdb table, and some are missing; sequencing was by immunoSEQ multiplex PCR. The table lists 970,000 or so clones, roughly 15% of them singletons. The V gene's germline CDR1 is SGHAT and CDR2 FQNNGV. The V segment lost 1 base and the J segment 0 bases; nucleotides outside the gene matches: 4. The CDR3 extends over 16 amino acids. This entry comes from a study of beta chain features in type 1 diabetes. Study-wide results and caveats: The VDJ junctions of type 1 diabetes patients carried fewer insertions and more deletions.

This TCR was recovered from a young woman in good health. What was sequenced was naive CD4+ T cells from blood. The J gene is TRBJ2-5, the V gene TRBV11-2; 8 bases agree with TRBD2. The DNA of the CDR3 is TGTGCCAGCAGCTTAGTTGTAGCGGGGTACCAAGAGACCCAGTACTTC. This translates into CASSLVVAGYQETQYF.